This TCR beta chain is drawn from a study of blood T cells in healthy people across ages. Study findings and constraints: Bulk PBMC profiling left naive and antigen-experienced comparisons inconclusive. A roughly linear age-dependent decrease characterized TCR beta diversity per million T cells. Possibly, changes in expanded clonotypes were confounded because donor CMV status was unknown.

Comments on this clonotype: Its specificity is unknown.

V was clipped by 7 bases and J by 6 bases; unmatched bases: 10. CDR3 size: 15 residues. Germline V lookup: CDR1 MNHEY, CDR2 SMNVEV (reference sequence). Each donor's blood draw was 8.5 to 10 milliliters of peripheral blood. Sample-barcoded 5' priming and a J-beta primer mix drove a second PCR of roughly 6 to 12 cycles. TCRdb recomputed calls from the 5' RACE reads with MiXCR, one row per CDR3 protein. Altogether hundreds of thousands of distinct CDR3 sequences are present, less than 35% being singletons, with the ten largest covering 15% to 18%. V gene TRBV27 combines with J gene TRBJ2-3; 10 nucleotides align to TRBD2. Material: blood. This TCR was sampled from a woman of 80 years or more in good health. CDR3 sequence: CASTTSGGASDTQYF. CDR3 nucleotides: TGTGCCAGCACAACAAGCGGGGGGGCCTCGGATACGCAGTATTTT.